Below, one T cell receptor (beta chain) is given with its context. What it recognizes is unknown. Its ends do not fully match the called genes, so a read error is possible. The sample originates from a study of shared clonotypes between healthy human individuals. Study-level background: Per-donor plates numbered three CD4 naive, three CD4 memory, two CD8 naive and one CD8 memory.

The table came from immunoSEQ multiplex PCR; TCRdb's copy has only in-frame clones and leaves some out. Of 850,000 to 1,200,000 clones listed, about 75% are singletons. The CDR3 is 17 amino acids. The germline gives CDR1 SSHAT, CDR2 FNYEAQ (reference sequence). Points from the study as a whole: Rarefaction curves obtained for sorted subsets showed sequencing incomplete despite large depth. With several donors compared, around 5.4% of naive CD4 clonotypes were shared.

The gene calls are TRBV7-7 and TRBJ2-5, with 16 nucleotides matching TRBD2. The receptor was isolated from a man younger than 35 in good health. The sequenced material came from memory CD4+ T cells sorted from blood. Subset in this sample: CD45RA-negative fraction. CDR3 loop: CASSPGTSGGVQETQYF. CDR3 nucleotides: TGTGCTAGCAGCCCTGGGACTAGCGGGGGGGTCCAAGAGACCCAGTACTTC.